This T cell receptor (beta chain) was documented in a study of CD8 T cells in ankylosing spondylitis (dated by TCRdb to between 2016 and 2019). Study-level background: The study set out to find disease-linked TCR variants by profiling T cell receptor beta repertoires in ankylosing spondylitis patients and healthy donors. The whole study cohort included 85 to 120 healthy donors and over 20 ankylosing spondylitis patients. Peripheral blood was sampled, and synovial fluid was also collected from ankylosing spondylitis patients.

Concerning this clonotype: It has no known antigen specificity. No base quality information exists; no much larger clone differs at one position.

Points the paper makes about the study in general: The disease-linked clones were reported to be significantly enriched in matched synovial fluid samples from ankylosing spondylitis patients. The disease-linked clones had a CD8+ phenotype and were found at relatively low frequencies in peripheral blood. Some motif variants had previously been reported in the synovial fluid and blood of reactive arthritis patients, which suggests shared mechanisms of disease initiation. A TCR beta motif of about eight highly homologous amino acid variants appeared characteristic of blood from ankylosing spondylitis patients.

The data were produced on an Illumina HiSeq 2500. TCR beta libraries were prepared by quantitative 5'-RACE with molecular barcodes. In the source study's methods: To identify disease-linked TCR variants, a new computational method was used, one built on a probabilistic model of VDJ rearrangement. TCRdb trimmed public reads at Q25 via fastp, called clones via MiXCR and kept in-frame beta chains. CDR3 protein sequences are deduplicated, and each keeps its most common genes and DNA. Here the V and J calls rest on TCRdb's processing, not on the authors' analysis. Present in this sample are 400,000 to 450,000 distinct CDR3 sequences, approximately 17% of which were seen just once. The top ten constitute just over 1% of the sample. The TCR comes from a male donor with ankylosing spondylitis. The material sequenced was blood, either unsorted or a sorted T cell fraction (not recorded which).

The CDR3 here reads CASSPQAPGSGANVLTF. The DNA sequence reads TGCGCCAGCAGCCCACAGGCTCCGGGGTCTGGGGCCAACGTCCTGACTTTC. The sequence joins TRBV5-1 to TRBJ2-6; the D gene could be either TRBD1 or TRBD2, each agreeing at 5 bases. CDR1 is given as SGHRS and CDR2 as YFSETQ, both from the germline V gene. The CDR3 starts with the cysteine, ends with the phenylalanine, and has 17 residues. Only CDR3 DNA is held: 51 bases, read in frame from base 1. V gives up 4 bases and J gives up 1 base, and the segment between their germline ends measures 15 bases.